This T cell receptor (beta chain) was recorded in a study of blood T cell repertoires in COVID-19. The overall study: Specimens from acute and convalescent COVID-19 originated in the United States, Italy and Spain. T cells, B-cell-depleted T cells, or PBMCs provided the cDNA or gDNA that served as material.

Using immunoSEQ multiplex PCR, the repertoire was profiled, and TCRdb retains in-frame clones only, with some absent. The data contain some 380,000 clones, roughly 87% of them singletons. Germline V gene lookup returns CDR1 ENHRY and CDR2 SYGVKD. The CDR3 has 13 amino acids. Trimming took 3 bases from V and 7 from J; bases not matched to a gene: 5. The source of this sequence is a woman in her thirties or forties with acute COVID-19. Specimen: PBMCs or T cells enriched from blood (not recorded which). The V and J genes are TRBV10-3 and TRBJ1-2, with 7 bases identical to TRBD1. As DNA, the CDR3 is TGTGCCATCAGTGATGGGGACAGCTCTGGCTACACCTTC. Translated, it gives CAISDGDSSGYTF.